This T cell receptor (beta chain) comes out of a study of blood T cell repertoires in COVID-19. Study information: The cDNA or gDNA used as material had been derived from T cells, B-cell-depleted T cells, or PBMCs.

CDR3 length: 15 residues. CDR1 is KGHSH and CDR2 is LQKENI in the germline V gene. After removal of 6 bases from V and 2 bases from J, the junction contained 4 bases not matched to a gene. Only in-frame clones appear in the TCRdb table, and some are missing; sequencing was by immunoSEQ multiplex PCR. The sample has around 190,000 clones; about 90% are singletons. The chain joins TRBV18 to TRBJ1-5, with TRBD1 matching 10 bases. Sequences were obtained from peripheral blood. This clonotype originated in a man aged 65 to 79 with active or convalescent COVID-19. The CDR3 nucleotides read TGTGCCAGCTCGGGACAGGGGTTAGGCAATCAGCCCCAGCATTTT. Translating gives CASSGQGLGNQPQHF.